This T cell receptor (beta chain) derives from a study of early T cells in non-severe SARS-CoV-2 infection. TCRdb analysed the 5' RACE reads with MiXCR anew, one entry per CDR3 protein. The sample consists of 60,000 or so distinct CDR3 sequences, about 10% of them appearing once. Looked up from germline, CDR1 is SGDLS and CDR2 is YYNGEE. Trimming cost V 0 bases and J 5 bases, with 5 bases left between them. The CDR3 spans 12 residues. The gene calls are TRBV9 and TRBJ1-2; no definite D call. Material for sequencing was whole blood. This clonotype originated in an adult who was a healthcare worker with PCR-confirmed SARS-CoV-2 infection or an uninfected control (not recorded which). CDR3 nucleotide sequence: TGTGCCAGCAGCGTAGGTAGTTATGGCTACACCTTC. Its translation is CASSVGSYGYTF.